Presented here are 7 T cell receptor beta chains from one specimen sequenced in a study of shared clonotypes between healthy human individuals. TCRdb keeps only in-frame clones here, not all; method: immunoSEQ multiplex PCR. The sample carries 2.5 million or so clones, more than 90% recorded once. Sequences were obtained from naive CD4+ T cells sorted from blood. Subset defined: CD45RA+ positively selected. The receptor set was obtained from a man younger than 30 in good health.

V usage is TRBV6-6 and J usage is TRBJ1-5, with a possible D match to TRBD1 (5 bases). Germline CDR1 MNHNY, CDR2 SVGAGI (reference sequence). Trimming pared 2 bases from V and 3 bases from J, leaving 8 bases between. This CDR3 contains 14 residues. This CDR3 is CASSYGGYNQPQHF. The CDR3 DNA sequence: TGTGCCAGCAGTTACGGGGGGTACAATCAGCCCCAGCATTTT.

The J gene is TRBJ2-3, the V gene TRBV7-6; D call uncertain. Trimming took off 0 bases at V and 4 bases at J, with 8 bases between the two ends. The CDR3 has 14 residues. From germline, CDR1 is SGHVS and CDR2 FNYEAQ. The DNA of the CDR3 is TGTGCCAGCAGCTTAGCTACGCACGCAGATACGCAGTATTTT. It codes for CASSLATHADTQYF.

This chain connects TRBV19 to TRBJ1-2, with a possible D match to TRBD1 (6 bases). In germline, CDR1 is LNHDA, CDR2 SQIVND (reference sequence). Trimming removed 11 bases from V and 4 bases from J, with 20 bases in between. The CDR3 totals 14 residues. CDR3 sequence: CAGGEPGRGYGYTF. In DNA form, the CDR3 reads TGTGCCGGTGGGGAGCCGGGCAGGGGCTATGGCTACACCTTC.

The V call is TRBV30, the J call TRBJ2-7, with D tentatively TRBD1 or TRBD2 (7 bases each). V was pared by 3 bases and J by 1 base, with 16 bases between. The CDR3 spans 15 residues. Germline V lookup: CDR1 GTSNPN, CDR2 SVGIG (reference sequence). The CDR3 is CAWSAGGALSYEQYF. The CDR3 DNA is TGTGCCTGGAGCGCAGGGGGGGCGCTTTCCTACGAGCAGTACTTC.

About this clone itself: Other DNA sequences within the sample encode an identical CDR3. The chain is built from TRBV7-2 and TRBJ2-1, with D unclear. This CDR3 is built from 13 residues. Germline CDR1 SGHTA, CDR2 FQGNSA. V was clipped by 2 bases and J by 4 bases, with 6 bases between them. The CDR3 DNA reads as TGTGCCAGCAGCTTAAGAGGTTACAATGAGCAGTTCTTC. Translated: CASSLRGYNEQFF.

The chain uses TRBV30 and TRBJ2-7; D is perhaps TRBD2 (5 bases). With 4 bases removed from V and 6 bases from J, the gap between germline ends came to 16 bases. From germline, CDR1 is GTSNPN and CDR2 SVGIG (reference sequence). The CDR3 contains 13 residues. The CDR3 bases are TGTGCCTGGACGGCCCTCCGCGCGGGCGAGCAGTACTTC. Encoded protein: CAWTALRAGEQYF.

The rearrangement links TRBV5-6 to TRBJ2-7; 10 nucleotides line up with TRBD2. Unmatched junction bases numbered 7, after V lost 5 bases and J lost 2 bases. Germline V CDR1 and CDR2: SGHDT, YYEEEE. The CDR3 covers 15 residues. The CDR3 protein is CASSPTSGNPYEQYF. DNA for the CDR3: TGTGCCAGCAGTCCCACTAGCGGGAACCCCTACGAGCAGTACTTC.